These 21 T cell receptor beta chains originate from one sample sequenced in a study of glioma-infiltrating T cells. Amplification of TCR alpha and beta CDR3 regions from RNA used iRepertoire nested multiplex PCR. TCRdb re-called the multiplex PCR reads through MiXCR, storing one row per CDR3 protein. The repertoire includes about 89,000 distinct CDR3 sequences, 23% of them detected once, and under 8.5% sits in the top ten. The specimen sequenced was glioma tissue, nonneoplastic brain tissue, or PBMCs (not recorded which). Receptor source: a human donor with low-grade glioma or glioblastoma, undergoing nonglioma brain surgery, or in good health (not recorded which).

In this sample, this clonotype turned up many times. The rearrangement joins TRBV2 to TRBJ1-3; D remains ambiguous. CDR1 is SNHLY, CDR2 FYNNEI, per germline. V was shortened by 6 bases and J by 4 bases, with 10 bases between the two germline ends. The CDR3 has 13 residues. CDR3 region: CASRSGRGNTIYF. The CDR3 DNA sequence: TGTGCCAGCAGATCCGGTCGGGGAAACACCATATATTTT.

The chain combines TRBV7-6 with TRBJ1-5; 7 nucleotides align to TRBD1. Germline loops: CDR1 SGHVS, CDR2 FNYEAQ. J was trimmed by 6 bases and V by 4 bases; bases with no gene match: 3. This CDR3 comprises 13 residues. In DNA, the CDR3 is TGTGCCAGCAGCTCGGGACAGAGTCAGCCCCAGCATTTT. It encodes CASSSGQSQPQHF.

The chain carries TRBV3-1 and TRBJ2-5; 9 positions agree with TRBD2. Unmatched junction bases numbered 7, after V lost 1 base and J lost 1 base. The CDR3 has 17 amino acids. CDR1 is LGHDT, CDR2 YNNKEL, per germline (reference sequence). Here the CDR3 reads CASSQGQSGRSQETQYF. Here the CDR3 DNA reads TGTGCCAGCAGCCAAGGTCAAAGCGGGAGGAGCCAAGAGACCCAGTACTTC.

This clonotype came up a few times. The chain has TRBV7-8 and TRBJ2-2; D may be TRBD1 or TRBD2 (6 bases each). The CDR3 is 14 amino acids. CDR1 is SGHVS and CDR2 is FQNEAQ in the germline V gene. Trimming shortened V by 8 bases and J by 0 bases, and 10 bases separated the two germline ends. CDR3 bases: TGTGCCAGCGGGGGGACAACGAACACCGGGGAGCTGTTTTTT. This sequence encodes CASGGTTNTGELFF.

The genes are TRBV10-3 and TRBJ2-7; D perhaps matches TRBD2 (5 bases). CDR1 ENHRY and CDR2 SYGVKD come from the germline V gene. This CDR3 contains 14 residues. Trimming removed 6 bases from V and 2 bases from J, with 14 bases in between. In nucleotides, the CDR3 is TGTGCCATCAGGAAGGACTCCTCCCCCTACGAGCAGTACTTC. It translates to CAIRKDSSPYEQYF.

Remarks on this clonotype: A much larger clonotype is one base distant, so this may be a read error. The rearrangement links TRBV18 to TRBJ1-5, with D uncertain. This CDR3 comprises 16 residues. Trimming took off 0 bases at V and 8 bases at J, with 17 bases between the two ends. In germline, CDR1 is KGHSH, CDR2 LQKENI. The CDR3 spells CASSPPVPTRNKPQHF. The DNA for the CDR3 is TGTGCCAGCTCACCACCGGTCCCTACCAGAAATAAGCCCCAGCATTTT.

Points on this clonotype: A much larger clone differs from this one at a single base, so this may be a read error. The CDR3 ends on some other residue instead of the conserved phenylalanine or tryptophan, so this is likely a read error. V gene TRBV7-9 combines with J gene TRBJ1-2; D is perhaps TRBD1 (6 bases). V was clipped by 5 bases and J by 5 bases, with 18 bases between them. The CDR3 is 15 residues long. In germline, CDR1 is SEHNR, CDR2 FQNEAQ (reference sequence). The CDR3 reads CASSAWTVTPYGYTL. CDR3 nucleotides: TGTGCCAGCAGCGCCTGGACAGTCACCCCGTATGGCTACACCCTC.

In its sample, this clonotype was seen many times. The chain combines TRBV12-3 or TRBV12-4 with TRBJ2-7; TRBD2 agrees at 11 bases. J was trimmed by 2 bases and V by 1 base; bases with no gene match: 1. The CDR3 runs 15 residues. The CDR3 DNA reads TGTGCCAGCAGTTTAGAACTAGCGGGGGCCTACGAGCAGTACTTC. It is translated as CASSLELAGAYEQYF.

The chain uses TRBV3-1 and TRBJ1-2; unclear D gene. Germline V gene sequence: CDR1 LGHDT, CDR2 YNNKEL (reference sequence). The CDR3 covers 13 residues. Trimming cost V 3 bases and J 2 bases, with 7 bases left between them. In DNA form, the CDR3 reads TGTGCCAGCAGCCATGGCCCAAACTATGGCTACACCTTC. Protein sequence: CASSHGPNYGYTF.

This clonotype was observed many times. The chain links TRBV20-1 to TRBJ1-5; D gene uncertain. This CDR3 is 13 amino acids long. Germline V gene data show CDR1 as DFQATT and CDR2 as SNEGSKA (reference sequence). The V gene lost 5 bases and the J gene lost 1 base, with 9 bases spanning the gap. DNA of the CDR3: TGCAGTGCTCCGACCGGGAGCAATCAGCCCCAGCATTTT. Translating gives CSAPTGSNQPQHF.

This clonotype was detected only a few times. The chain recombines TRBV4-2 with TRBJ2-3; 14 bases are a match to TRBD2. CDR1 and CDR2 (germline): LGHNA, YNFKEQ. V lost 3 bases, J lost 0 bases, and 5 bases stayed unmatched. This CDR3 comprises 18 residues. Written as DNA, the CDR3 is TGTGCCAGCAGCCAGACTAGCGGGGGGGCGACTAGCACAGATACGCAGTATTTT. As protein: CASSQTSGGATSTDTQYF.

A note on this clonotype: A much more abundant neighbour one base away suggests this may be a read error. The chain has TRBV7-2 and TRBJ2-1; D unclear. The CDR3 runs to 13 residues. Germline assignment: CDR1 SGHTA and CDR2 FQGNSA. Between the trimmed V and J ends, which lost 3 bases and 8 bases, there was a span of 11 bases. CDR3: CASSFVANHEQFF. CDR3 coding DNA: TGTGCCAGCAGCTTTGTAGCCAATCATGAGCAGTTCTTC.

This clonotype has a count of ten or more. The rearrangement joins TRBV5-1 to TRBJ2-5; 7 bases fit TRBD1. Trimming took 3 bases from V and 5 from J; bases not matched to a gene: 4. This CDR3 comprises 13 residues. Germline V lookup: CDR1 SGHRS, CDR2 YFSETQ. This chain's CDR3 is CASSYDRVETQYF. CDR3 nucleotide sequence: TGCGCCAGCAGCTACGACAGGGTTGAGACCCAGTACTTC.

The J gene is TRBJ2-7, the V gene TRBV15; weak D call: TRBD2 (5 bases). The CDR3 contains 15 residues. CDR1 is LNHNV and CDR2 is YYDKDF in the germline V gene (reference sequence). V dropped 0 bases and J dropped 0 bases, with 9 bases sitting between them. The CDR3, as DNA: TGTGCCACCAGCAGAGATCCGGGAACCTCCTACGAGCAGTACTTC. Protein sequence: CATSRDPGTSYEQYF.

This clonotype turned up a few times. This chain uses TRBV11-2 with TRBJ2-5; D remains ambiguous. CDR1 is SGHAT, CDR2 FQNNGV, per germline. CDR3 size: 14 residues. The V gene lost 5 bases and the J gene lost 7 bases, with 17 bases spanning the gap. The CDR3 DNA follows: TGTGCCAGCAGCCCGGATACGGAGCCAGGGACCCAGTACTTC. This codes for CASSPDTEPGTQYF.

This clonotype was recorded many times. V is TRBV12-3 or TRBV12-4 and J is TRBJ2-7, with 13 bases matching TRBD2. The CDR3 contains 14 residues. With V trimmed by 4 bases and J by 5 bases, 2 bases remained unmatched. As DNA, the CDR3 is TGTGCCAGCAGTTCGGGGACTAGCGGGAACGAGCAGTACTTC. It codes for CASSSGTSGNEQYF.

This clonotype has ten or more counts. The chain has TRBV5-1 and TRBJ2-5; unclear D gene. The CDR3 is 13 residues long. The germline CDR1 and CDR2 sequences are SGHRS and YFSETQ. Trimming took off 0 bases at V and 5 bases at J, with 8 bases between the two ends. The CDR3 here is CASSLGVLETQYF. CDR3 bases: TGCGCCAGCAGCTTGGGTGTTCTGGAGACCCAGTACTTC.

About this clonotype itself: A single base separates this from a much larger clone, so it may be a read error. No conserved phenylalanine or tryptophan is present at the end of the CDR3, so a read error is the likely explanation. The chain is built from TRBV20-1 and TRBJ2-1; 11 nucleotides match TRBD2. The CDR3 spans 16 residues. The germline gives CDR1 DFQATT, CDR2 SNEGSKA (reference sequence). V was pared by 5 bases and J by 5 bases, with 11 bases of the junction left unmatched. The DNA of the CDR3 is TGCAGTGCTCCCCCAGTAGCGGGAGGGTTTAACAATGAGCAGTTCCTC. Its protein is CSAPPVAGGFNNEQFL.

The gene calls are TRBV10-2 and TRBJ2-5, with 10 bases identical to TRBD1. J lost 5 bases, V lost 6 bases, and 0 bases had no gene match. The CDR3 has 12 residues. Per germline, CDR1 WSHSY and CDR2 SAAADI. For the CDR3, the DNA is TGCGCCAGCAGGGACAGGGGGGAGACCCAGTACTTC. Encoded protein: CASRDRGETQYF.

This clonotype was seen ten or more times. This chain joins TRBV7-9 and TRBJ2-3; TRBD2 agrees at 9 bases. This CDR3 spans 15 amino acids. Germline values: CDR1 SEHNR, CDR2 FQNEAQ (reference sequence). J lost 3 bases, V lost 5 bases, and 6 bases had no gene match. CDR3 DNA: TGTGCCAGCAGCGCGACTAGCGGAGATACAGATACGCAGTATTTT. The encoded protein is CASSATSGDTDTQYF.

Comment on this clonotype: Just one base apart from a much larger clone, this may be a read error. The rearrangement links TRBV18 to TRBJ2-5, with D tentatively TRBD2 (5 bases). From germline, CDR1 is KGHSH and CDR2 LQKENI. There are 13 residues in the CDR3. The CDR3 protein is CASSPGRKENQYF. The CDR3 DNA follows: TGTGCCAGCTCACCGGGGAGAAAAGAGAACCAGTACTTC.